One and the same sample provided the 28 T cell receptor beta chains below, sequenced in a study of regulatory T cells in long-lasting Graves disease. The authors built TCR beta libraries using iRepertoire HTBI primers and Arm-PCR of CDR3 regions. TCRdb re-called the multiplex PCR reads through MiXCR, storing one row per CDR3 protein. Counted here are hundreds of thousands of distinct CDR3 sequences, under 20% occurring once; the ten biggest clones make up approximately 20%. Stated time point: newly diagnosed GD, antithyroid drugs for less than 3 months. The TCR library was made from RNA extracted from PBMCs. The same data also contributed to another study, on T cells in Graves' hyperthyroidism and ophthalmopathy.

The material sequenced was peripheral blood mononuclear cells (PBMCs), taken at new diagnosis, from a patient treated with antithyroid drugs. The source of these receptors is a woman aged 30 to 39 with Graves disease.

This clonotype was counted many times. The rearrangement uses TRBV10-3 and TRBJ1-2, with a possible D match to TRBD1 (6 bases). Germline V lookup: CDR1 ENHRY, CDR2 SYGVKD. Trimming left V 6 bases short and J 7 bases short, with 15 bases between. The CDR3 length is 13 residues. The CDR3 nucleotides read TGTGCCATCAGGGGGGACACTGCAGGTGGCTACACCTTC. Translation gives CAIRGDTAGGYTF.

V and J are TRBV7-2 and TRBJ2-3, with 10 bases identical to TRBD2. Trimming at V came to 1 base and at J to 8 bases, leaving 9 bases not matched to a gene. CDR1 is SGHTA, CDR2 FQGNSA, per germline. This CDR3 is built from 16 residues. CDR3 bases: TGTGCCAGCAGCTTAGTCTCTAGCGGGAGTGTAGGTACGCAGTATTTT. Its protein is CASSLVSSGSVGTQYF.

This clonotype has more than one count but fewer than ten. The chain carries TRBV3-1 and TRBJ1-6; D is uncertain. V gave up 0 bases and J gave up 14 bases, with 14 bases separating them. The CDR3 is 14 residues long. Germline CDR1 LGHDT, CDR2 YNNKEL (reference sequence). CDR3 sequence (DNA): TGTGCCAGCAGCCAAGAGGCCATCGAAGAATCCCTCCACTTT. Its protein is CASSQEAIEESLHF.

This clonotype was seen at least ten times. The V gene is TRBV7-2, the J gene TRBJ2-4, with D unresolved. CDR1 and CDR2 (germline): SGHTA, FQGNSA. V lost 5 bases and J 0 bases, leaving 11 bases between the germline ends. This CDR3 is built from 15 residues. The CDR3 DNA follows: TGTGCCAGCAGCCCGGAGTTGCTAGCCAAAAACATTCAGTACTTC. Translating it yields CASSPELLAKNIQYF.

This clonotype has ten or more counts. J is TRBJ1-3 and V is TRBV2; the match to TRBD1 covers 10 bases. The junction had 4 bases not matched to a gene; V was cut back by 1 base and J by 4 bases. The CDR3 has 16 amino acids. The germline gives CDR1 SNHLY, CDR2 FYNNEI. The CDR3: CASSEGGTGEGNTIYF. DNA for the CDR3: TGTGCCAGCAGTGAAGGCGGGACAGGGGAAGGAAACACCATATATTTT.

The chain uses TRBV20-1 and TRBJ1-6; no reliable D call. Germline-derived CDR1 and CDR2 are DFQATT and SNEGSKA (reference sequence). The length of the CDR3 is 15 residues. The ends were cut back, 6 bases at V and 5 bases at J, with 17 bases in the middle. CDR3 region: CSAPLRSRDNSPLHF. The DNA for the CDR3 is TGCAGTGCGCCCCTCCGATCAAGGGATAATTCACCCCTCCACTTT.

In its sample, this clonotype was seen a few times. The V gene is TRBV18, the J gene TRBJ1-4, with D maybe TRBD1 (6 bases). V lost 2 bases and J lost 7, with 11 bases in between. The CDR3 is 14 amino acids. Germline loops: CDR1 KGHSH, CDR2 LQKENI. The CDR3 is CASSPRGTPEKLFF. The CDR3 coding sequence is TGTGCCAGCTCACCAAGGGGGACACCTGAAAAACTGTTTTTT.

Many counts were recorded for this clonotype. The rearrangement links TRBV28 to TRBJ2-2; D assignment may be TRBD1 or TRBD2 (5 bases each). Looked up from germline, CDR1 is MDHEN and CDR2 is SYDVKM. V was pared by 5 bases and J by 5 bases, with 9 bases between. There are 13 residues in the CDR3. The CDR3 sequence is CASSVRGTGELFF. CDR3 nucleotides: TGTGCCAGCAGTGTGAGGGGAACCGGGGAGCTGTTTTTT.

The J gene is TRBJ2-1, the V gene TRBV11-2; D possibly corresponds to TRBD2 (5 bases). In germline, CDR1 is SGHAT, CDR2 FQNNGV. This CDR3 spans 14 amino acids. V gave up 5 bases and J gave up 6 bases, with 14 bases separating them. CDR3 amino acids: CASSTRTSSNEQFF. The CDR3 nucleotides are TGTGCCAGCAGCACCAGAACTAGTTCCAATGAGCAGTTCTTC. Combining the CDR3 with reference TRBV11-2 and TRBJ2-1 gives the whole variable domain EAGVAQSPRYKIIEKRQSVAFWCNPISGHATLYWYQQILGQGPKLLIQFQNNGVVDDSQLPKDRFSAERLKGVDSTLKIQPAKLEDSAVYLCASSTRTSSNEQFFGPGTRLTVL.

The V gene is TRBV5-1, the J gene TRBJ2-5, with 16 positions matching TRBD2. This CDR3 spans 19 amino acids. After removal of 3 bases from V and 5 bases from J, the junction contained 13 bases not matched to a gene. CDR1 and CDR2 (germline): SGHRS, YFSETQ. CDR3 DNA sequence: TGCGCCAGCAGCTGGACCGGGACTAGCGGGAGGGCCAGGATGGAGACCCAGTACTTC. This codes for CASSWTGTSGRARMETQYF.

CDR3 DNA sequence: TGTGCCAGCAGTTACGGGACTTTATATGAGCAGTTCTTC. Amino acid sequence: CASSYGTLYEQFF. The genes are TRBV6-5 and TRBJ2-1; D possibly corresponds to TRBD2 (6 bases). Germline V gene sequence: CDR1 MNHEY, CDR2 SVGAGI. The CDR3 spans 13 residues. V lost 2 bases and J 8 bases, leaving 10 bases between the germline ends.

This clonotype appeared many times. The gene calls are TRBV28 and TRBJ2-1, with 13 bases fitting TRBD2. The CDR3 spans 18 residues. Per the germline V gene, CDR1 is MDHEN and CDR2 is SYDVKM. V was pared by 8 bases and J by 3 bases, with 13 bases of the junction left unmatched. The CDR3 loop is CASGSELAGGPGYNEQFF. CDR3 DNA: TGTGCCAGCGGCTCGGAACTAGCGGGAGGGCCGGGCTACAATGAGCAGTTCTTC. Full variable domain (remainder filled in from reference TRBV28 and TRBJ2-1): DVKVTQSSRYLVKRTGEKVFLECVQDMDHENMFWYRQDPGLGLRLIYFSYDVKMKEKGDIPEGYSVSREKKERFSLILESASTNQTSMYLCASGSELAGGPGYNEQFFGPGTRLTVL.

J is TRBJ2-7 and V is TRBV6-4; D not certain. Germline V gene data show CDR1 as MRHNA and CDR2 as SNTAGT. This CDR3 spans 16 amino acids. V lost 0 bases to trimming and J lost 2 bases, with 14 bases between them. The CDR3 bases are TGTGCCAGCAGTGACTCGGTGCTTAAAATCCCCTACGAGCAGTACTTC. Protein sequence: CASSDSVLKIPYEQYF.

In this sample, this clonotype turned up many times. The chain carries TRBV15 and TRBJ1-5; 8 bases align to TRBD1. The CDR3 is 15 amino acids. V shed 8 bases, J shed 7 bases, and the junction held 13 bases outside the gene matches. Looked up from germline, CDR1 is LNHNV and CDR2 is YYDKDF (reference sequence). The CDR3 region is CATDPGQGSGQPQHF. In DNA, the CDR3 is TGTGCCACCGACCCCGGACAGGGTTCGGGCCAGCCCCAGCATTTT.

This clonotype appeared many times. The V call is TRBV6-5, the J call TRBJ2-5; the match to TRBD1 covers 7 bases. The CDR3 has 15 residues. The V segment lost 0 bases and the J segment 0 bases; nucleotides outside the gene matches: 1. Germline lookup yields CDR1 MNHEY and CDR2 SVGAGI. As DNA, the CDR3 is TGTGCCAGCAGTTACTCGGGACAGTACCAAGAGACCCAGTACTTC. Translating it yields CASSYSGQYQETQYF.

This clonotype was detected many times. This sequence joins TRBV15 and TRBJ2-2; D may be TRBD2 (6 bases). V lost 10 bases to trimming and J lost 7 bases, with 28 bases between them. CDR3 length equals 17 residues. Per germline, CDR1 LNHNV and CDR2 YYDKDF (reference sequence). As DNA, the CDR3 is TGTGCCAACGCGCCAAGCATCGGGAGCGGGCGTAACGGGGAGCTGTTTTTT. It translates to CANAPSIGSGRNGELFF. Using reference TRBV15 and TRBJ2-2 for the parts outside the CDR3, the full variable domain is DAMVIQNPRYQVTQFGKPVTLSCSQTLNHNVMYWYQQKSSQAPKLLFHYYDKDFNNEADTPDNFQSRRPNTSFCFLDIRSPGLGDTAMYLCANAPSIGSGRNGELFFGEGSRLTVL.

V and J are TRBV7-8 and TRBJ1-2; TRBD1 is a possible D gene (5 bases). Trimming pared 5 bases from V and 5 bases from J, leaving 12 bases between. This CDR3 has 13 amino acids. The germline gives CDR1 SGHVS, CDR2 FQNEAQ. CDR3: CASSQGIGYGYTF. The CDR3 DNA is TGTGCCAGCAGCCAGGGTATAGGTTATGGCTACACCTTC.

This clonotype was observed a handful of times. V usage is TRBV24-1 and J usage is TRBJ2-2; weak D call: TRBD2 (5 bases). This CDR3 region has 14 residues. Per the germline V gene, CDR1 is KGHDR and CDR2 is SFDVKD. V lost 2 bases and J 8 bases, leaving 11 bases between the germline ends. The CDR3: CATSDYWTAGELFF. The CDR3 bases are TGTGCCACCAGTGATTATTGGACTGCTGGGGAGCTGTTTTTT.

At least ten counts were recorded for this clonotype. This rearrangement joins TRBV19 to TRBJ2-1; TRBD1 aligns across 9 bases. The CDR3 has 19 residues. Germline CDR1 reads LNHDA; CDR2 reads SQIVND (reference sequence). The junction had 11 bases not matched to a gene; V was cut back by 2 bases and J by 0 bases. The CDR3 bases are TGTGCCAGTAGTATAAAAGGGCGGACAGGGGCTAGCTCCTACAATGAGCAGTTCTTC. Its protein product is CASSIKGRTGASSYNEQFF.

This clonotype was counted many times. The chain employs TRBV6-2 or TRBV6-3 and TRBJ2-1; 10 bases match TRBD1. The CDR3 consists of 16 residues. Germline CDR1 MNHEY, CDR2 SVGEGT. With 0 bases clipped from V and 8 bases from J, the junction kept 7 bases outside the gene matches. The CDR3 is CASSYSRDRGAYEQFF. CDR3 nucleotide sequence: TGTGCCAGCAGTTACTCACGGGACAGGGGCGCCTATGAGCAGTTCTTC.

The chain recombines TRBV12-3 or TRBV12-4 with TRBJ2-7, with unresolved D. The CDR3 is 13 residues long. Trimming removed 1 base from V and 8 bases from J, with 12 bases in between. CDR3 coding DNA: TGTGCCAGCAGTTTAGGGTCCGCTGGCAAGCAGTACTTC. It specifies CASSLGSAGKQYF.

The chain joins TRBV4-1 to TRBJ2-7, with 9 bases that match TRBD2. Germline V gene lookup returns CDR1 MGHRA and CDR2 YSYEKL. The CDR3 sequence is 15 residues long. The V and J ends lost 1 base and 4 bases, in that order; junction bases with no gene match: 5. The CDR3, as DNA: TGCGCCAGCAGCCAAGTCTCTAGCGGGACGTACGAGCAGTACTTC. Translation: CASSQVSSGTYEQYF.

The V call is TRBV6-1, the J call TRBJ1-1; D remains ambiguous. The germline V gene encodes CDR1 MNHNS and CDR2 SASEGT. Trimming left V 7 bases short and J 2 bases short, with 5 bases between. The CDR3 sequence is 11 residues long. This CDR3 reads CASIVNTEAFF. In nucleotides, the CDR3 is TGTGCCAGCATTGTAAACACTGAAGCTTTCTTT.

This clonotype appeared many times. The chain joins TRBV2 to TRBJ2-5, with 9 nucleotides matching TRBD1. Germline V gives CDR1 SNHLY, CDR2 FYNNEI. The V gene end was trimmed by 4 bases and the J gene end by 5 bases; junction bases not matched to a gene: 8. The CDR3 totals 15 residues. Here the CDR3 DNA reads TGTGCCAGCAGTGCCGGGACAGGGAAGCCGGAGACCCAGTACTTC. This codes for CASSAGTGKPETQYF.

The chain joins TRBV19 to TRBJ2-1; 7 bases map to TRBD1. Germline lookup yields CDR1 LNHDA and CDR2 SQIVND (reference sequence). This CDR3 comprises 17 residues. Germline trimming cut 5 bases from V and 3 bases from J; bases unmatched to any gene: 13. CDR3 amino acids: CASSHRGGTAFYNEQFF. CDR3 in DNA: TGTGCCAGTAGTCATCGGGGTGGGACAGCGTTCTACAATGAGCAGTTCTTC.

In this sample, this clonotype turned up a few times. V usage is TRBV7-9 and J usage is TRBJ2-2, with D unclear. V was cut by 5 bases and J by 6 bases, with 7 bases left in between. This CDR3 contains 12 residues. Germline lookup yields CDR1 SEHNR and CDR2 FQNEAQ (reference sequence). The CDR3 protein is CASSVEAGELFF. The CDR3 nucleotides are TGTGCCAGCAGCGTGGAAGCCGGGGAGCTGTTTTTT.

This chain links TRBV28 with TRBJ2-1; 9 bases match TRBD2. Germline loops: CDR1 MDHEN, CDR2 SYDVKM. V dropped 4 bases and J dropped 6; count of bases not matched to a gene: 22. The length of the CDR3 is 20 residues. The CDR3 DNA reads TGTGCCAGCAGTTCTAGCGGGAAAAGCTCCTACGAGCAGTGTGTCAATGAGCAGTTCTTC. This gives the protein CASSSSGKSSYEQCVNEQFF.

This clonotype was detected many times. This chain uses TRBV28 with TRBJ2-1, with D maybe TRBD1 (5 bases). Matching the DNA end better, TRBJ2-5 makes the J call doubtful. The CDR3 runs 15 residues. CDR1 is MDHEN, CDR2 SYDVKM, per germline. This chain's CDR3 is CASSLFTQGMETQYF. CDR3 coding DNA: TGTGCCAGCAGTTTATTTACCCAGGGTATGGAGACCCAGTACTTC.